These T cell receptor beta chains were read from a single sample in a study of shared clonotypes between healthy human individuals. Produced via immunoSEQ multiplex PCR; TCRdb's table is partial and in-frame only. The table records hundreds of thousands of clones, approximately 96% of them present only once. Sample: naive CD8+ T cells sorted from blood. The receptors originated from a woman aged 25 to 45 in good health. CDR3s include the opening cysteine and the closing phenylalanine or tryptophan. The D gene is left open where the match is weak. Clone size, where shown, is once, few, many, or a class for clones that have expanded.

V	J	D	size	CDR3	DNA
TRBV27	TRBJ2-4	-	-	CASGTGQLAKNIQYF	TGTGCCAGCGGCACCGGACAGCTAGCCAAAAACATTCAGTACTTC
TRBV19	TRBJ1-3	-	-	CASSPTQDSGNTIYF	TGTGCCAGTAGTCCGACGCAAGACTCTGGAAACACCATATATTTT
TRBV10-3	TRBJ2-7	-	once	CAISETRPEQYF	TGTGCCATCAGTGAGACCCGGCCCGAGCAGTACTTC
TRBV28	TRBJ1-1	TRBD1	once	CASSLLTGGSVAFF	TGTGCCAGCAGTTTACTGACAGGGGGCAGTGTAGCTTTCTTT
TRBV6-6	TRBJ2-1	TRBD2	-	CASSYSGTSGKEQFF	TGTGCCAGCAGTTACTCGGGGACTAGCGGGAAGGAGCAGTTCTTC
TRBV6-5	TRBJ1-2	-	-	CASSYSTDYGYTF	TGTGCCAGCAGTTACTCGACAGACTATGGCTACACCTTC
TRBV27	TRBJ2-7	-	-	CASSSGDGGAVLEQYF	TGTGCCAGCAGTTCTGGTGATGGGGGGGCCGTTCTTGAGCAGTACTTC
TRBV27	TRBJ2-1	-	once	CASSWTQVYNEQFF	TGTGCCAGCAGTTGGACGCAGGTCTACAATGAGCAGTTCTTC
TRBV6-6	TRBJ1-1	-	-	CASSYAGKAFF	TGTGCCAGCAGTTACGCAGGGAAAGCTTTCTTT
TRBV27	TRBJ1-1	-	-	CASSSYRSRMNTEAFF	TGTGCCAGCAGTTCATATCGGTCCCGGATGAACACTGAAGCTTTCTTT
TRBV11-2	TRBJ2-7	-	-	CASGTFGEQYF	TGTGCCAGCGGAACGTTTGGCGAGCAGTACTTC
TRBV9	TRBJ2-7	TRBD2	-	CASSVSSGISYEQYF	TGTGCCAGCAGCGTTTCTAGCGGGATCTCCTACGAGCAGTACTTC
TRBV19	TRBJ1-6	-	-	CASSAFRGDSPLHF	TGTGCCAGTAGTGCATTTCGGGGGGATTCACCCCTCCACTTT
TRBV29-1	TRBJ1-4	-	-	CSVEGGTNEKLFF	TGCAGCGTTGAAGGAGGAACTAATGAAAAACTGTTTTTT
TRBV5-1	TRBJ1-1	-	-	CASSFWGVTEAFF	TGCGCCAGCAGCTTTTGGGGAGTCACTGAAGCTTTCTTT
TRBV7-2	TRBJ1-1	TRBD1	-	CASSLGRDRGLLGYTEAFF	TGTGCCAGCAGCTTAGGCCGGGACAGGGGCTTATTAGGGTACACTGAAGCTTTCTTT
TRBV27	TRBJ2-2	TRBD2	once	CASSLLDGTSGTGELFF	TGTGCCAGCAGTCTCCTAGACGGGACTAGCGGAACCGGGGAGCTGTTTTTT
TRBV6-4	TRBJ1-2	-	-	CASSDSGSNYGYTF	TGTGCCAGCAGTGACTCTGGCAGTAACTATGGCTACACCTTC
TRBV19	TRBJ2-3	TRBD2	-	CASRLAEYTDTQYF	TGTGCCAGTAGACTAGCGGAGTACACAGATACGCAGTATTTT
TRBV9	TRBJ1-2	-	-	CASSLPYYGYTF	TGTGCCAGCAGCCTCCCCTACTATGGCTACACCTTC
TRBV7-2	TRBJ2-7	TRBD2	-	CASSYRTSGSYEQYF	TGTGCCAGCAGCTACCGGACTAGCGGGAGTTACGAGCAGTACTTC
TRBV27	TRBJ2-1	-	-	CASSTGLANEQFF	TGTGCCAGCAGTACAGGACTGGCCAATGAGCAGTTCTTC
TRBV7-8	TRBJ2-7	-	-	CASSAPGLPNLEQYF	TGTGCCAGCAGCGCCCCCGGACTTCCCAACCTCGAGCAGTACTTC
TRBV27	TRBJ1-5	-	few	CASSIRDANQPQHF	TGTGCCAGCAGTATCCGGGACGCTAATCAGCCCCAGCATTTT
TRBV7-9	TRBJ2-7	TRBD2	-	CASSTGRDEQYF	TGTGCCAGCAGCACCGGGAGGGACGAGCAGTACTTC
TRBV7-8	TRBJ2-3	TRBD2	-	CASRRSGSTTDTQYF	TGTGCCAGCAGACGTAGCGGGAGTACAACAGATACGCAGTATTTT
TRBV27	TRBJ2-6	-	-	CASSSIKAHGANVLTF	TGTGCCAGCAGTTCAATAAAGGCGCATGGGGCCAACGTCCTGACTTTC
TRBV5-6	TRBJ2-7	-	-	CASSYPDGDLVSYEQYF	TGTGCCAGCAGCTACCCGGACGGTGATCTCGTTTCCTACGAGCAGTACTTC
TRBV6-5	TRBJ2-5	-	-	CASRPTPGIQETQYF	TGTGCCAGCAGGCCTACCCCTGGGATACAAGAGACCCAGTACTTC
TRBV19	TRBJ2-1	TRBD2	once	CASSIWGLAGPYNEQFF	TGTGCCAGTAGTATTTGGGGACTAGCGGGGCCCTACAATGAGCAGTTCTTC
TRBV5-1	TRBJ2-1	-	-	CASSLWGRGNEQFF	TGCGCCAGCAGCTTGTGGGGGCGCGGGAATGAGCAGTTCTTC
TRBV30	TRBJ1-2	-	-	CAWAGPESNYGYTF	TGTGCCTGGGCCGGCCCGGAGTCGAACTATGGCTACACCTTC
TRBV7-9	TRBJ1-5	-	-	CASSLAPGMAGDQPQHF	TGTGCCAGCAGCTTAGCGCCCGGGATGGCAGGAGATCAGCCCCAGCATTTT
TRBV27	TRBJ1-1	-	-	CASSTSGVYTEAFF	TGTGCCAGCAGTACGTCAGGGGTGTACACTGAAGCTTTCTTT
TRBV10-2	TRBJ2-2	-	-	CASSVTGELFF	TGCGCCAGCAGTGTCACCGGGGAGCTGTTTTTT
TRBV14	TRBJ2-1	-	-	CASSPLLTPYNEQFF	TGTGCCAGCAGTCCCCTATTGACGCCTTACAATGAGCAGTTCTTC
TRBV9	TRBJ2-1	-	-	CASSVEALNEQFF	TGTGCCAGCAGCGTAGAAGCACTGAATGAGCAGTTCTTC
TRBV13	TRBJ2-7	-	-	CASSFRRDYEQYF	TGTGCCAGCAGCTTTCGACGGGACTACGAGCAGTACTTC
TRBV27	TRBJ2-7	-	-	CASSLIAGSSYEQYF	TGTGCCAGCAGTTTAATTGCAGGGAGCTCCTACGAGCAGTACTTC
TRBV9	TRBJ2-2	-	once	CASSVGGTTGELFF	TGTGCCAGCAGCGTAGGGGGGACCACCGGGGAGCTGTTTTTT
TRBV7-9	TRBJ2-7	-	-	CASSSPNFYEQYF	TGTGCCAGCAGCTCCCCAAACTTCTACGAGCAGTACTTC
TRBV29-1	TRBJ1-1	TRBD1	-	CSVLRGQTLMNTEAFF	TGCAGCGTGCTCAGGGGACAGACCCTGATGAACACTGAAGCTTTCTTT
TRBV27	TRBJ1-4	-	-	CASTPLGKGEKLFF	TGTGCCAGCACTCCATTGGGAAAAGGGGAAAAACTGTTTTTT
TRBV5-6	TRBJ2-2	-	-	CASSLGGTGELFF	TGTGCCAGCAGCTTGGGGGGCACCGGGGAGCTGTTTTTT
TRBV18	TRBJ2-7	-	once	CASSLLASKGREQYF	TGTGCCAGCTCACTCCTAGCGTCAAAGGGTCGGGAGCAGTACTTC
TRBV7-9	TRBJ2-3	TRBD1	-	CASSRTDRVGLSGTQYF	TGTGCCAGCAGCCGAACGGACAGGGTTGGGTTGAGCGGTACGCAGTATTTT
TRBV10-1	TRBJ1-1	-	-	CASQPGGNTEAFF	TGCGCCAGCCAACCCGGGGGGAACACTGAAGCTTTCTTT
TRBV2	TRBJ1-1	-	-	CASSESEADTLGTEAFF	TGTGCCAGCAGTGAATCGGAGGCGGACACACTCGGCACTGAAGCTTTCTTT
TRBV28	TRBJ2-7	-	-	CASSLGFEQYF	TGTGCCAGCAGTTTAGGGTTCGAGCAGTACTTC
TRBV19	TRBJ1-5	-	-	CASRWTHGSNQPQHF	TGTGCCAGCCGATGGACACATGGGAGCAATCAGCCCCAGCATTTT
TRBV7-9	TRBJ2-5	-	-	CASEETQYF	TGTGCCAGCGAAGAGACCCAGTACTTC
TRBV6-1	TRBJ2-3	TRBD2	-	CASSALAGITDTQYF	TGTGCCAGCAGTGCGCTAGCGGGAATCACAGATACGCAGTATTTT
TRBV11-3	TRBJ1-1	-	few	CASSLGQNTEAFF	TGTGCCAGCAGCTTAGGACAGAACACTGAAGCTTTCTTT
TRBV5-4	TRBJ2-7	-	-	CASSSAWSSYEQYF	TGTGCCAGCAGCTCCGCATGGAGCTCCTACGAGCAGTACTTC
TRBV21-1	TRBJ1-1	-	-	CASSKDSFSLTLATEAFF	TGTGCCAGCAGCAAAGACAGTTTCAGCCTTACCCTGGCCACTGAAGCTTTCTTT
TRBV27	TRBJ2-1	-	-	CASSYGYSSYNEQFF	TGTGCCAGCAGTTACGGTTACAGCTCCTACAATGAGCAGTTCTTC
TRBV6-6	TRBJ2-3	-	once	CASSYSNGDTQYF	TGTGCCAGCAGTTACTCGAACGGGGATACGCAGTATTTT
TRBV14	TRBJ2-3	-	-	CASSLARTDTQYF	TGTGCCAGCAGCCTAGCCCGCACAGATACGCAGTATTTT
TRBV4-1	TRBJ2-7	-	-	CASSQVFSRGSYEQYF	TGCGCCAGCAGCCAGGTTTTTAGTCGCGGCTCCTACGAGCAGTACTTC